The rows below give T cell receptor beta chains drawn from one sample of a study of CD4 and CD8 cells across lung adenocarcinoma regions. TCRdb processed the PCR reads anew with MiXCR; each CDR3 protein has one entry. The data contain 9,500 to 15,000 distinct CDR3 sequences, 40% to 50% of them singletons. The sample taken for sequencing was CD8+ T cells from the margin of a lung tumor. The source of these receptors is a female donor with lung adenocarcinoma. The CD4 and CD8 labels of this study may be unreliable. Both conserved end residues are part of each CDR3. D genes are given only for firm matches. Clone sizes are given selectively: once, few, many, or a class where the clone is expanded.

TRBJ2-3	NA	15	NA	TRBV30	CAWSVPTGATDTQYF	TGTGCCTGGAGTGTACCCACGGGGGCCACAGATACGCAGTATTTT
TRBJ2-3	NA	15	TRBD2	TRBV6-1	CARSSGGGAKDTQYF	TGTGCCCGCAGCTCGGGGGGGGGGGCCAAAGACACGCAGTATTTT
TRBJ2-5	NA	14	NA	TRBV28	CAGLGGQGPETQYF	TGTGCGGGGCTCGGGGGCCAGGGCCCAGAGACCCAGTATTTC
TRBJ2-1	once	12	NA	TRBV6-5	CASSYGGDEQFF	TGTGCCAGCAGTTACGGAGGCGATGAGCAGTTCTTC
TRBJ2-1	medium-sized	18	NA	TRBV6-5	CASSYSSRPTEQGHEQFF	TGTGCCAGCAGTTACTCGTCGCGTCCAACGGAACAGGGCCATGAGCAGTTCTTC
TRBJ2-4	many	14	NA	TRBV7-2	CASSLGDGPNIQYF	TGTGCCAGCAGCTTAGGGGACGGACCAAACATTCAGTACTTC
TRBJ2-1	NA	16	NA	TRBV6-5	CASSYSFTGVVNEQFF	TGTGCCAGCAGTTACTCGTTTACGGGAGTGGTAAATGAGCAGTTCTTC
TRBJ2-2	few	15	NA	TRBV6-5	CASSYGMGLTGELFF	TGTGCCAGCAGTTACGGAATGGGCCTTACCGGGGAGCTGTTTTTT
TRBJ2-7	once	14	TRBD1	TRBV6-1	CASSPGQDSYEQYF	TGTGCCAGCAGCCCAGGACAGGATAGCTACGAGCAGTACTTC
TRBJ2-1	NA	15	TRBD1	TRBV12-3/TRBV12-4	CASSGGQGFYNEQFF	TGTGCCAGCAGTGGGGGACAGGGATTTTACAATGAGCAGTTCTTC
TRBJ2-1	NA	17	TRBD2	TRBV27	CASSRLAGDPLGNEQFF	TGTGCCAGCAGCCGACTAGCGGGGGACCCTCTTGGTAATGAGCAGTTCTTC
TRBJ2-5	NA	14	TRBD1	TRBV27	CASSRDRGLETQYF	TGTGCCAGCAGCCGGGACAGGGGTCTGGAGACCCAGTACTTC
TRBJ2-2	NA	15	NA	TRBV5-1	CASSLAFDGTGELFF	TGCGCCAGCAGCTTGGCCTTCGATGGTACCGGGGAGCTGTTTTTT
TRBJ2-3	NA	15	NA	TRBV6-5	CASRFSGASGNEQYF	TGTGCCAGCAGATTCTCGGGGGCTAGCGGCAATGAGCAGTATTTT
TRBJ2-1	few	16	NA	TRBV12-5	CASGMGVSLGSDEQFF	TGTGCTAGTGGTATGGGGGTCAGTTTGGGGTCGGATGAGCAGTTCTTC
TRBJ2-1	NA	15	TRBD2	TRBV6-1	CASSRGLAGNYEQFF	TGTGCCAGCAGTCGGGGACTAGCGGGGAACTACGAGCAGTTCTTC
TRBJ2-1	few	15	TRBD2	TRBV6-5	CASRFSGTNADEQFF	TGTGCCAGCAGATTCTCCGGGACTAACGCCGATGAGCAGTTTTTC
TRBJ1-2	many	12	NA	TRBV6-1	CASRTGQYGYTF	TGTGCCAGCAGAACAGGACAGTATGGCTACACCTTC
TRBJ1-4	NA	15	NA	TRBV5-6	CASSLEWGAGEKLFF	TGTGCCAGCAGCTTGGAGTGGGGGGCCGGTGAAAAACTGTTTTTT
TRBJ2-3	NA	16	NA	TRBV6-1	CASSDRETGRTGAQYF	TGTGCCAGCAGTGACCGGGAGACTGGTCGCACCGGTGCGCAGTATTTT
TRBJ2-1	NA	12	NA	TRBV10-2	CASSQSGGEQYF	TGCGCCAGCAGCCAATCAGGGGGGGAGCAGTATTTC
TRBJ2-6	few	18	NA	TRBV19	CASSIDQGWFSGANVLTF	TGTGCCAGTAGTATAGATCAGGGGTGGTTCTCTGGGGCCAACGTCCTGACTTTC
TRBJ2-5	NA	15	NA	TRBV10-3	CAGGHGGRDQETQYF	TGTGCCGGGGGTCACGGGGGCCGGGACCAAGAGACCCAGTACTTC
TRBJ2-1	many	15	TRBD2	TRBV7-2	CASSAGLAGVNEQFF	TGTGCCAGCAGCGCGGGACTAGCGGGGGTTAATGAGCAGTTCTTC
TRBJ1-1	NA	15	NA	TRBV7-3	CASGLMGRDGTEAFF	TGTGCCAGCGGCTTAATGGGGCGGGATGGGACTGAAGCTTTCTTT
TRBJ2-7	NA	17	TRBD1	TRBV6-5	CASSYEDRGPGAYVQSF	TGTGCCAGCAGTTACGAGGACAGGGGCCCTGGGGCCTACGTCCAGTCCTTC
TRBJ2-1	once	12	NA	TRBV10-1	CASSETGSVQFF	TGCGCCAGCAGTGAGACAGGGTCTGTTCAGTTCTTC
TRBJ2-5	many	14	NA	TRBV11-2	CASSSSRTGKTQYF	TGTGCCAGCAGCTCGTCCCGAACAGGGAAGACCCAGTACTTC
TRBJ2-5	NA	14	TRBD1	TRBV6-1	CASRETGGSETQYF	TGTGCCAGCAGAGAGACAGGGGGCTCAGAGACCCAGTACTTC
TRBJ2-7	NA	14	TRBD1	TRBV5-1	CASSSVQGSYEQYF	TGCGCCAGCAGCTCGGTACAGGGGAGCTACGAGCAGTACTTC
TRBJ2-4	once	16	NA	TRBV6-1	CASSPTGHRATDIQYF	TGTGCCAGCAGTCCTACCGGGCACCGAGCCACAGATATTCAGTACTTT
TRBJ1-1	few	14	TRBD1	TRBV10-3	CAIRKGQGFTEAFF	TGTGCCATCAGGAAGGGACAGGGTTTCACTGAAGCTTTCTTT
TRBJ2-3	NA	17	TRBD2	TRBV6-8	CASSGGGGAYVGDTQYF	TGTGCCAGCAGTGGCGGGGGGGGGGCTTATGTCGGAGATACGCAGTATTTC
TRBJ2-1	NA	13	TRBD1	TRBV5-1	CASSLTGEREQFF	TGCGCCAGCAGTTTGACAGGGGAGCGGGAGCAGTTCTTC
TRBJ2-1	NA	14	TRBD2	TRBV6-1	CASEGTSGKFEQFF	TGTGCCAGCGAGGGGACTAGCGGGAAGTTTGAGCAGTTCTTC
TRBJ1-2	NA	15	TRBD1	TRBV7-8	CASKQGFEEYYGYTF	TGTGCCAGCAAACAGGGGTTCGAAGAGTACTATGGCTACACCTTC
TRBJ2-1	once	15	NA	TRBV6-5	CASSYQGGSYNEQFF	TGTGCCAGCAGTTACCAGGGGGGGTCCTACAATGAGCAGTTCTTC
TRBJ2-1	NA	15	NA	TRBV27	CASSYVGGGLNEQFF	TGTGCCAGCAGCTACGTGGGAGGAGGTTTAAATGAGCAGTTCTTC
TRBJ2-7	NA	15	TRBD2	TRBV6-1	CASSATSGGGYEQYF	TGTGCCAGCAGTGCTACTAGCGGGGGGGGCTACGAGCAGTACTTC
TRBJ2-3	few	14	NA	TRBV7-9	CASSLASIPDTQYF	TGTGCCAGCAGCTTAGCCAGTATCCCAGATACGCAGTATTTT
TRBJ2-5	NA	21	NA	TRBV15	CATMPGRNIFLVFNTRVLWQF	TGTGCCACCATGCCCGGCAGAAATATTTTTTTAGTCTTCAATACAAGAGTTTTATGGCAATTC
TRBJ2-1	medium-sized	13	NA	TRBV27	CASSLLNRAEQFF	TGTGCCAGCAGTTTACTGAACAGGGCTGAGCAGTTCTTC
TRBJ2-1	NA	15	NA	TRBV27	CASSYEAGGSSEQFF	TGTGCCAGCAGCTACGAGGCTGGAGGTTCTAGTGAGCAGTTCTTT
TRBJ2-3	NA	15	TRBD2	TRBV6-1	CARSPGGGGPDTQYF	TGTGCCAGGAGTCCGGGCGGGGGGGGCCCAGATACGCAGTATTTT
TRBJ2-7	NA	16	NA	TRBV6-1	CASMQNPSRDTDTQYF	TGTGCCAGCATGCAAAACCCTAGCCGAGACACAGATACGCAGTACTTC
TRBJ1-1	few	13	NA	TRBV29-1	CSVDGRLNTEAFF	TGCAGCGTTGATGGCAGGCTGAACACTGAAGCTTTCTTT
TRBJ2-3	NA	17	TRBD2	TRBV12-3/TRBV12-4	CASSTGLAGGTADTQYF	TGTGCCAGCAGTACGGGACTAGCGGGGGGGACGGCAGATACGCAGTATTTT
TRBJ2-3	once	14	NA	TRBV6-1	CASSDLVPYDEQFF	TGTGCCAGCAGTGATTTGGTGCCTTACGATGAGCAGTTCTTT
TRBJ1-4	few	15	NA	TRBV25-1	CASSEPTGQGEKLFF	TGTGCCAGCAGTGAACCGACAGGACAAGGTGAAAAACTGTTTTTT
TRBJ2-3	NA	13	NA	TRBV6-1	CASSVVRNDEQYF	TGTGCCAGCAGTGTGGTGAGGAACGATGAGCAGTATTTT
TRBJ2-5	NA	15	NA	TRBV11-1	CASTFSTDSQETQYF	TGTGCCAGCACCTTTAGCACTGACTCCCAAGAGACCCAGTACTTC
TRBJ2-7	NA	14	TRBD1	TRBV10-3	CAIPRTGAKDMQYF	TGTGCCATTCCCCGGACAGGGGCCAAAGATATGCAGTACTTC
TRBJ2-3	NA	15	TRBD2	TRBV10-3	CAGGRGGGGQDTQYF	TGTGCCGGGGGGCGGGGGGGCGGTGGCCAAGATACCCAGTACTTT
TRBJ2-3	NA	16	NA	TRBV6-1	CASSEEGTQNTGEQYF	TGTGCCAGCAGTGAAGAGGGGACACAGAACACCGGGGAGCAGTATTTT
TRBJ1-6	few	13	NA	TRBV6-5	CASSLQYNSPLHF	TGTGCCAGCAGTTTACAGTATAATTCACCCCTCCACTTT
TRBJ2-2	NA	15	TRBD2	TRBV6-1	CASSGAGGPDGELFF	TGTGCCAGCAGCGGAGCGGGAGGGCCGGACGGGGAGCTGTTTTTT
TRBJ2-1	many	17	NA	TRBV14	CASSTHREFRSYNEQFF	TGTGCCAGCAGCACCCACAGGGAGTTTAGATCCTACAATGAGCAGTTCTTC
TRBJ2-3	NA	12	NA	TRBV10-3	CAGARHQDTQYF	TGTGCCGGGGCCCGGCACCAAGATACCCAGTACTTT
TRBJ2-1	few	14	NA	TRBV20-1	CSATKLTRNNEQFF	TGCAGTGCTACAAAACTCACTAGAAACAATGAGCAGTTCTTC